This T cell receptor beta chain was recovered during a study of PD-1 blockade in classical Hodgkin lymphoma. Study observations and caveats: Whatever underlies the repertoire differences (possibly disease activity or prior therapy) remains undefined. By C4D1, CD4+ diversity increased significantly, especially in complete responders. Complete responders had baseline diversity similar to newly diagnosed patients.

Germline CDR1 is SGDLS and CDR2 is YYNGEE. The V gene lost 6 bases and the J gene lost 3 bases, with 9 bases spanning the gap. The CDR3 length is 13 residues. About this clone itself: Its antigen is as yet unknown.

Stated time point: cycle 4 day 1 (C4D1), after 5 to 7 weeks of nivolumab. Relapse was seen in all patients after autologous stem cell transplantation, and brentuximab vedotin exposure was variable. Classification of best responses gave complete response, partial response or progressive disease. Profiled with immunoSEQ multiplex PCR; TCRdb holds only in-frame clones, not every one. The profile shows tens of thousands of clones, about nine tenths of them singletons. V and J are TRBV9 and TRBJ1-4, with a weak D call TRBD1 (6 bases). Material: peripheral blood mononuclear cells (PBMCs), obtained before the fourth cycle of nivolumab. This TCR came from a human donor with classical Hodgkin lymphoma. In nucleotides, the CDR3 is TGTGCCAGCACTGGACAGTCTAATGAAAAACTGTTTTTT. It yields the protein CASTGQSNEKLFF.